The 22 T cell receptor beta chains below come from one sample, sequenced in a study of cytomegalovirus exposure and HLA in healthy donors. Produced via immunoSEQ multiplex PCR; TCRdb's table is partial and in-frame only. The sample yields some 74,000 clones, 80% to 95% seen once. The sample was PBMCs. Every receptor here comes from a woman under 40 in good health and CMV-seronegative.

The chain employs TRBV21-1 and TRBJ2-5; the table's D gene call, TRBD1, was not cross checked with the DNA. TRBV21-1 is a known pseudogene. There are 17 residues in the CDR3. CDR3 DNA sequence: TGTGCCAGCAGCAAAGCCAACAGGGGGGTGCTAGGGGAGACCCAGTACTTC. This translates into CASSKANRGVLGETQYF.

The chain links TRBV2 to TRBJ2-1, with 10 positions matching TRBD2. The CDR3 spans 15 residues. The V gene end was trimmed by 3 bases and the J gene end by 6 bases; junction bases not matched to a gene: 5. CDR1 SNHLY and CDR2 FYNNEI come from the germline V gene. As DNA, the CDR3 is TGTGCCAGCAGTGAGTTGCTAGCGGGGGTCAATGAGCAGTTCTTC. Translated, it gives CASSELLAGVNEQFF.

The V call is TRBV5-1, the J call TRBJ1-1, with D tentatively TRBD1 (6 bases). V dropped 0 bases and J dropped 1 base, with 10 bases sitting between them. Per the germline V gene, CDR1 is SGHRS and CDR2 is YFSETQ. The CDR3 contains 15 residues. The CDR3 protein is CASSLETGRNTEAFF. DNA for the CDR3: TGCGCCAGCAGCTTGGAGACAGGACGGAACACTGAAGCTTTCTTT.

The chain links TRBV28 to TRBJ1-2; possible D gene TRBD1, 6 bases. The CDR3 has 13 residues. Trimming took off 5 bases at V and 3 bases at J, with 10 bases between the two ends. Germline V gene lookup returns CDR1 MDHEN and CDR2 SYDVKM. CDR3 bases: TGTGCCAGCAGTCAAGGGGGGGACTATGGCTACACCTTC. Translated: CASSQGGDYGYTF.

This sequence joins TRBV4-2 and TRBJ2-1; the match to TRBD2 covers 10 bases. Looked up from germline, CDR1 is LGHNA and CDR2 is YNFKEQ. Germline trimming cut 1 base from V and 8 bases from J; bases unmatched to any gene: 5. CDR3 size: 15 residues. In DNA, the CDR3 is TGTGCCAGCAGCCAAGTGGGAAGCGGGGGGGATGAGCAGTTCTTC. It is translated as CASSQVGSGGDEQFF.

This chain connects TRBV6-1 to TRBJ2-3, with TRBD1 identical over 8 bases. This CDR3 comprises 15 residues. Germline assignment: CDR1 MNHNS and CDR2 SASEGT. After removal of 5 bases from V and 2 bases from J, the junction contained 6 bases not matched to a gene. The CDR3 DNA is TGTGCCAGCAGTAAGAGACAGGGGAACACAGATACGCAGTATTTT. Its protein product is CASSKRQGNTDTQYF.

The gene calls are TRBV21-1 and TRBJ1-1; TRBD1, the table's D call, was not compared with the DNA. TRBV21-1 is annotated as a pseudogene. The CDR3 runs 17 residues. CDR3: CASSPPRWAPLGPEAFF. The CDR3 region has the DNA TGTGCCAGCAGCCCCCCCCGGTGGGCCCCCCTGGGTCCTGAAGCTTTCTTT.

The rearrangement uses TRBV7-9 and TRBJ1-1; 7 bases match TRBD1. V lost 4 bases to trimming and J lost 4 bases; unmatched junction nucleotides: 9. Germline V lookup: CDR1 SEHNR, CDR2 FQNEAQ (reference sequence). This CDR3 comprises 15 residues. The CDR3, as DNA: TGTGCCAGCAGCTCGACGACAGGGTGGCGCACTGAAGCTTTCTTT. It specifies CASSSTTGWRTEAFF.

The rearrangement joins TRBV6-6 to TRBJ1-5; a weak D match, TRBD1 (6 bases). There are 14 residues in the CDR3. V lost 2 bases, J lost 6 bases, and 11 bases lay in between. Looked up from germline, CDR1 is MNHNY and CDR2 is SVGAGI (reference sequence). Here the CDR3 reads CASSYAEQGQPQHF. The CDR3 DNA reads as TGTGCCAGCAGTTACGCCGAACAGGGTCAGCCCCAGCATTTT.

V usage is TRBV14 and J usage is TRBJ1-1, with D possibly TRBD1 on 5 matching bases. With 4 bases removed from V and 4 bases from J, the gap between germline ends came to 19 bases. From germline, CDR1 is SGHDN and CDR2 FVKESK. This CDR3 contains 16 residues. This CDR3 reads CASSLTRGRSSTEAFF. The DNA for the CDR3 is TGTGCCAGCAGCCTAACGCGGGGCCGCTCTAGCACTGAAGCTTTCTTT.

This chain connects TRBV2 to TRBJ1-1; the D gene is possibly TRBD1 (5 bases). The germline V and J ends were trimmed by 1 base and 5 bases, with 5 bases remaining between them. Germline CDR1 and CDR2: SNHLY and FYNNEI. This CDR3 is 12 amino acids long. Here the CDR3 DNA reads TGTGCCAGCAGTGAAGAGGGGACTGAAGCTTTCTTT. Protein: CASSEEGTEAFF.

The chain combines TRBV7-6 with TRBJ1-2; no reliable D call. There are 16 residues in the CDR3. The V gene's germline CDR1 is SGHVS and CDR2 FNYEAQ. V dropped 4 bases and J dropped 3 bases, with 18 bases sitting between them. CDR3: CASSWQLRVRYYGYTF. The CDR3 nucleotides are TGTGCCAGCAGCTGGCAGCTGAGGGTCAGGTACTATGGCTACACCTTC.

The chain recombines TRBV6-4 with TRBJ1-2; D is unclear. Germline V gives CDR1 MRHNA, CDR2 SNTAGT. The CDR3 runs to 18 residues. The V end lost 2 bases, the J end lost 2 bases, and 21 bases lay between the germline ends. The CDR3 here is CASSDPPGVDRGNYGYTF. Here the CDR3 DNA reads TGTGCCAGCAGTGACCCCCCCGGGGTTGATCGCGGGAACTATGGCTACACCTTC.

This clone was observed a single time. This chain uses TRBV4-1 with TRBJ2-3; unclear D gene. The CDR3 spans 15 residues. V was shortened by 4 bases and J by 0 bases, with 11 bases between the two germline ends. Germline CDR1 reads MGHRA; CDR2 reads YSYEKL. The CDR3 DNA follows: TGCGCCAGCAGCCGGCAGGTTACTAGCACAGATACGCAGTATTTT. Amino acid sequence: CASSRQVTSTDTQYF.

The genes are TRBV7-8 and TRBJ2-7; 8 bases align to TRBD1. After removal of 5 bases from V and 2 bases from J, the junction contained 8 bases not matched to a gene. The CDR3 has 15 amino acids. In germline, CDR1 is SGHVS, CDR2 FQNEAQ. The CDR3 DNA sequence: TGTGCCAGCAGCGAACAGGGGGTCCTCCCCTACGAGCAGTACTTC. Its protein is CASSEQGVLPYEQYF.

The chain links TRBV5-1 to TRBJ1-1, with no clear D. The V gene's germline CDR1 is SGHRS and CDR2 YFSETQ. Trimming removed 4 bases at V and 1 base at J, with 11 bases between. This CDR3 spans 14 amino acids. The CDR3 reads CASSGQTKNTEAFF. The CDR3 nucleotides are TGCGCCAGCAGCGGGCAGACCAAGAACACTGAAGCTTTCTTT.

The CDR3 sequence: CASSLVGLAAGETQYF. DNA of the CDR3: TGTGCCAGCAGCTTAGTTGGACTAGCAGCTGGTGAGACCCAGTACTTC. This chain joins TRBV7-2 and TRBJ2-5, with TRBD2 identical over 8 bases. The CDR3 spans 16 residues. V lost 1 base to trimming and J lost 5 bases; unmatched junction nucleotides: 9. Germline values: CDR1 SGHTA, CDR2 FQGNSA.

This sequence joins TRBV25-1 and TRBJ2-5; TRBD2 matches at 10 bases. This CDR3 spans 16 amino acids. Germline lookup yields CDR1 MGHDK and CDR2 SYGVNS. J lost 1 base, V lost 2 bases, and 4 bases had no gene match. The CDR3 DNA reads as TGTGCCAGCAGTGAAGGACTAGCGGCGACCCAAGAGACCCAGTACTTC. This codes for CASSEGLAATQETQYF.

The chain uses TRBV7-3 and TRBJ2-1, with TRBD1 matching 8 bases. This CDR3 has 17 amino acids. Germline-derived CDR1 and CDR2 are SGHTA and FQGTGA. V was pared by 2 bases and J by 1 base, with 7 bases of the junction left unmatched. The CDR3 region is CASSLGQGTLSYNEQFF. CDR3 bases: TGTGCCAGCAGCTTAGGACAGGGAACTTTGTCCTACAATGAGCAGTTCTTC.

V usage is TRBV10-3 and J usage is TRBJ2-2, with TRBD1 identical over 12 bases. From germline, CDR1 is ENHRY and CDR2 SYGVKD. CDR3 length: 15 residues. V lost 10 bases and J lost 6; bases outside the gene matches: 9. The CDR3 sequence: CATAGTGGSAGELFF. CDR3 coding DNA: TGTGCCACCGCCGGGACAGGGGGCTCGGCCGGGGAGCTGTTTTTT.

CDR3 sequence: CASRMWTGSTDTQYF. The CDR3 coding sequence is TGTGCCAGCAGGATGTGGACAGGGAGCACAGATACGCAGTATTTT. The gene calls are TRBV6-1 and TRBJ2-3, with 8 bases matching TRBD1. This CDR3 spans 15 amino acids. Trimming at V came to 6 bases and at J to 0 bases, leaving 5 bases not matched to a gene. Germline CDR1 reads MNHNS; CDR2 reads SASEGT.

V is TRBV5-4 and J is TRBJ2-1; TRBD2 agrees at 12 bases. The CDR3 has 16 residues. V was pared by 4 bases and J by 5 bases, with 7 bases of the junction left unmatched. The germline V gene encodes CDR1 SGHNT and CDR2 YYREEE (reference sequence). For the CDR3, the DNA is TGTGCCAGCAGCATAGGACTAGCGGGGTGGAACAATGAGCAGTTCTTC. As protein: CASSIGLAGWNNEQFF.